The clone carrying this T cell receptor (beta chain) was found a few times. The target antigen is unknown. This sample was included in a study of beta chain features in type 1 diabetes. Findings and caveats of the study: All four CD4+ subsets of Type 1 diabetes patients contained TCRB CDR3s that were moderately but significantly shorter. Healthy donors had naive, central memory and Treg TCRB repertoires that appeared less similar than those seen among patients. Because the template was cDNA, high-expressing cells might be over-represented.

Reverse transcribing all isolated RNA meant expressed TCRB transcripts were sequenced. Naive, central memory and regulatory T cell samples yielded some 3.9 million reads on average. Only in-frame clones appear in the TCRdb table, and some are missing; sequencing was by immunoSEQ multiplex PCR. The sample holds under 300,000 clones; about 15% are singletons and the top ten take approximately 0.018%. The CDR3 spans 14 residues. From germline, CDR1 is MNHEY and CDR2 SMNVEV (reference sequence). Trimming took off 4 bases at V and 2 bases at J, with 11 bases between the two ends. Heparinised blood was drawn once per donor, averaging approximately 0.12 L.

The sample comprised naive CD4+ T cells from blood. The TCR comes from a man under 40 with type 1 diabetes. This chain joins TRBV27 and TRBJ1-1; the D is unclear. The CDR3 loop reads CASSSVPGNTEAFF. The CDR3 DNA sequence: TGTGCCAGCAGTTCCGTCCCGGGAAACACTGAAGCTTTCTTT.